Here is one T cell receptor beta chain with its context. This record comes from a study of blood T cell repertoires in COVID-19. Study overall: Acute-phase and convalescent COVID-19 samples originated in the United States, Italy and Spain. In each case, the material was cDNA or gDNA derived from T cells, B-cell-depleted T cells, or PBMCs.

Repertoires were generated with immunoSEQ multiplex PCR, while TCRdb's copy carries only in-frame clones and drops some. The sample yields about 330,000 clones, 80% to 95% seen once. Individuals aged roughly 18 to 95 years were recruited from some 26 US areas. Two negative PCRs, clearance, or symptom resolution were required of recovered Cohort 3 donors. Sequenced material: PBMCs or T cells enriched from blood (not recorded which). This clonotype was sampled from a woman in her thirties who had recovered from COVID-19.

The CDR3 DNA sequence: TGTGCCAGCAGCTTTTGGGCCGCCGATACGCAGTATTTT. It translates to CASSFWAADTQYF. V gene TRBV7-8 combines with J gene TRBJ2-3; the D is unclear. V lost 3 bases, J lost 6 bases, and 10 bases lay in between. This CDR3 has 13 amino acids. CDR1 and CDR2 from the germline V gene are SGHVS and FQNEAQ.